One sample yielded the 9 T cell receptor beta chains listed below, sequenced in a study of T cell changes during pregnancy in multiple sclerosis (dated by TCRdb to about 2019). Library preparation was by the immunoSEQ multiplex PCR assay. What TCRdb holds here is the immuneACCESS table cut down to in-frame rearrangements. Part of the clones is not present; checked against another copy, under half of the missing clones reflect an unresolved V gene, and the others are unexplained. The sample data list about 44,000 clones, and roughly 90% of these were observed just once. The ten largest clones represent 0.45% to 0.55% of the sample. The sequencing used CD4+ T cells from peripheral blood mononuclear cells, collected in the third trimester of pregnancy. These receptors were taken from a female donor with multiple sclerosis, enrolled in a pregnancy study.

This chain uses TRBV5-4 with TRBJ2-5, with D possibly being TRBD2 (7 bases). The CDR3 runs to 14 residues. V was shortened by 2 bases and J by 4 bases, with 12 bases between the two germline ends. Looked up from germline, CDR1 is SGHNT and CDR2 is YYREEE (reference sequence). The CDR3 coding sequence is TGTGCCAGCAGCTTCGGGGGGCGCGGAGAGACCCAGTACTTC. As protein: CASSFGGRGETQYF. The complete variable domain, with remaining parts taken from reference TRBV5-4 and TRBJ2-5, reads ETGVTQSPTHLIKTRGQQVTLRCSSQSGHNTVSWYQQALGQGPQFIFQYYREEENGRGNFPPRFSGLQFPNYSSELNVNALELDDSALYLCASSFGGRGETQYFGPGTRLLVL.

V gene TRBV14 combines with J gene TRBJ1-3; D is perhaps TRBD1 (5 bases). Per germline, CDR1 SGHDN and CDR2 FVKESK. The ends were cut back, 0 bases at V and 8 bases at J, with 14 bases in the middle. The CDR3 length is 15 residues. The CDR3 DNA is TGTGCCAGCAGCCAAGAGTGGGGCAGGGCGGACACCATATATTTT. Translated: CASSQEWGRADTIYF. The variable domain in full, with the rest retrieved from reference TRBV14 and TRBJ1-3, is EAGVTQFPSHSVIEKGQTVTLRCDPISGHDNLYWYRRVMGKEIKFLLHFVKESKQDESGMPNNRFLAERTGGTYSTLKVQPAELEDSGVYFCASSQEWGRADTIYFGEGSWLTVV.

The chain links TRBV6-1 to TRBJ2-7, with D uncertain. Germline CDR1 is MNHNS and CDR2 is SASEGT. This CDR3 is 12 amino acids long. V lost 0 bases to trimming and J lost 4 bases, with 4 bases between them. The CDR3 loop reads CASSEAGYEQYF. The CDR3, as DNA: TGTGCCAGCAGTGAAGCCGGGTACGAGCAGTACTTC.

The CDR3 DNA follows: TGTGCCAGCAGCCTTTGGGAGACCGGGGAGCTGTTTTTT. Translating gives CASSLWETGELFF. The rearrangement links TRBV27 to TRBJ2-2; D may be TRBD2 (5 bases). The CDR3 is made up of 13 amino acids. Trimming cost V 6 bases and J 5 bases, with 10 bases left between them. Germline-derived CDR1 and CDR2 are MNHEY and SMNVEV (reference sequence).

This chain connects TRBV7-9 to TRBJ1-5, with TRBD1 as a possible D gene (5 bases). Trimming took off 2 bases at V and 2 bases at J, with 7 bases between the two ends. The germline V gene has CDR1 SEHNR and CDR2 FQNEAQ (reference sequence). The CDR3 loop spans 14 amino acids. DNA for the CDR3: TGTGCCAGCAGCTTAACGGGGGGCAATCAGCCCCAGCATTTT. Translated, it gives CASSLTGGNQPQHF.

The table lists this clone with a few counts. This sequence joins TRBV9 and TRBJ1-4, with TRBD1 as a possible D gene (5 bases). V was shortened by 4 bases and J by 0 bases, with 22 bases between the two germline ends. This CDR3 contains 19 residues. Germline V gene lookup returns CDR1 SGDLS and CDR2 YYNGEE. The CDR3 loop reads CASSHGDGRISTTNEKLFF. The DNA of the CDR3 is TGTGCCAGCAGCCATGGGGACGGGAGGATCTCTACAACTAATGAAAAACTGTTTTTT. Using reference TRBV9 and TRBJ1-4 for the parts outside the CDR3, the full variable domain is DSGVTQTPKHLITATGQRVTLRCSPRSGDLSVYWYQQSLDQGLQFLIQYYNGEERAKGNILERFSAQQFPDLHSELNLSSLELGDSALYFCASSHGDGRISTTNEKLFFGSGTQLSVL.

The chain links TRBV19 to TRBJ2-1, with 8 bases that match TRBD2. CDR3 size: 17 residues. The V segment lost 3 bases and the J segment 2 bases; nucleotides outside the gene matches: 9. Germline V gives CDR1 LNHDA, CDR2 SQIVND (reference sequence). CDR3: CASSIFAGGRPYNEQFF. CDR3 in DNA: TGTGCCAGTAGTATTTTTGCTGGCGGGAGGCCCTACAATGAGCAGTTCTTC. Full variable domain (outside the CDR3, taken from reference TRBV19 and TRBJ2-1): DGGITQSPKYLFRKEGQNVTLSCEQNLNHDAMYWYRQDPGQGLRLIYYSQIVNDFQKGDIAEGYSVSREKKESFPLTVTSAQKNPTAFYLCASSIFAGGRPYNEQFFGPGTRLTVL.

The J gene is TRBJ2-3, the V gene TRBV29-1; D is perhaps TRBD2 (5 bases). The CDR3 extends over 12 amino acids. Germline V gene data show CDR1 as SQVTM and CDR2 as ANQGSEA. V lost 2 bases and J lost 4, with 7 bases in between. The CDR3 DNA follows: TGCAGCGTTGAACTAGCATCAGATACGCAGTATTTT. Protein: CSVELASDTQYF.

The chain recombines TRBV28 with TRBJ1-4; a possible D gene is TRBD1 (6 bases). In germline, CDR1 is MDHEN, CDR2 SYDVKM. V was shortened by 11 bases and J by 7 bases, with 17 bases between the two germline ends. The CDR3 sequence is 13 residues long. The CDR3 sequence: CAARGRGVEKLFF. CDR3 nucleotides: TGTGCCGCCAGGGGCAGGGGAGTTGAAAAACTGTTTTTT.